Listed below are T cell receptor beta chains from one sample, sequenced in a study of preoperative IRX-2 immunotherapy in early breast cancer. Some clones are missing from TCRdb's copy, which holds only in-frame ones; the method was immunoSEQ multiplex PCR. Counted here are 15,000 to 25,000 clones, roughly 80% occurring once; the ten biggest clones make up approximately 1%. The specimen was lymph node tissue, collected after IRX-2 immunotherapy. Source of these receptors: a human donor with breast cancer. CDR3s include the opening cysteine and the closing phenylalanine or tryptophan.

J gene | V gene | CDR3 protein
TRBJ1-5 | TRBV15 | CATSRDFSSGPQHF
TRBJ2-4 | TRBV6-4 | CASRSENIQYF
TRBJ1-3 | TRBV6-8 | CAISPRGDGNTIYF
TRBJ1-1 | TRBV12-2 | CASTLGQANTEAFF
TRBJ2-6 | TRBV28 | CASSLVSGANVLTF
TRBJ2-3 | TRBV28 | CASSPGGPSTDTQYF
TRBJ1-2 | TRBV6-4 | CASSSGGIYGYTF
TRBJ1-6 | TRBV6-8 | CAAGLRDSPLHF
TRBJ1-5 | TRBV19 | CASTRDSQKRGNQPQHF
TRBJ1-2 | TRBV23-1 | CASSLAAMDYGYTF
TRBJ2-3 | TRBV18 | CASSSGTDTQYF
TRBJ1-2 | TRBV6-8 | CAISGDRYYGYTF
TRBJ1-6 | TRBV6-8 | CASRPAAANSPLHF
TRBJ2-1 | TRBV6-8 | CASSYFRAGGREQFF
TRBJ2-5 | TRBV19 | CASSIEQRGETQYF
TRBJ2-1 | TRBV6-8 | CASSNRDSNNEQFF
TRBJ1-3 | TRBV29-1 | CSVSGSSGNTIYF
TRBJ2-3 | TRBV6-8 | CASSYSGGEDTQYF
TRBJ1-4 | TRBV6-8 | CASAPQSTNEKLFF
TRBJ2-2 | TRBV10-1 | CASSGGLAGVTGELFF
TRBJ1-1 | TRBV5-1 | CASSSGPLNTEAFF
TRBJ2-2 | TRBV18 | CASRRGSENTGELFF
TRBJ2-1 | TRBV15 | CASSLIFRTSLNNEQFF
TRBJ1-4 | TRBV18 | CASSLLSGGDEKLFF
TRBJ2-1 | TRBV7-5 | CASSIGPFFQRNKWNEQFF
TRBJ1-5 | TRBV19 | CATNTGRVGNQPQHF
TRBJ1-6 | TRBV7-5 | CASSGTGTGNSPLHF
TRBJ1-3 | TRBV6-8 | CASSYSGKSGNTIYF
TRBJ1-2 | TRBV30 | CAWSEDRYGYTF
TRBJ2-7 | TRBV11-3 | CASSLQGSSYEQYF
TRBJ2-7 | TRBV6-8 | CASSYGLAGIYEQYF
TRBJ2-3 | TRBV6-8 | CAIRGTSGRADTQYF
TRBJ1-1 | TRBV29-1 | CSVEGHGQTKAFF
TRBJ2-7 | TRBV6-8 | CASSMTAYEQYF
TRBJ1-2 | TRBV16 | CASSQSRGGYRYGYTF
TRBJ2-2 | TRBV1 | CTSSQATTSGSGELFF
TRBJ1-1 | TRBV29-1 | CSVEAQGGTEAFF
TRBJ2-1 | TRBV12-5 | CASGLPPDRSNEQFF
TRBJ1-3 | TRBV6-8 | CAIRGELSGNTIYF
TRBJ2-7 | TRBV8-2 | CASSPRIGPYEQYF
TRBJ1-5 | TRBV11-3 | CASSQGPQGLEPQHF
TRBJ2-7 | TRBV19 | CASSREVTYEQYF
TRBJ1-3 | TRBV30 | CARDQGAGNTIYF
TRBJ2-5 | TRBV6-8 | CASSRLEIGETQYF
TRBJ2-5 | TRBV12-5 | CASGLGAGAETQYF
TRBJ2-4 | TRBV28 | CASSQTPTGGAAKNIQYF
TRBJ1-1 | TRBV22-1 | CASGRELVGVNTEAFF
TRBJ1-3 | TRBV7-5 | CASSLADGSGNTIYF
TRBJ1-4 | TRBV6-8 | CAIRDASNEKLFF
TRBJ1-2 | TRBV29-1 | CSVEVGARGSYGYTF
TRBJ2-7 | TRBV11-3 | CASSLLGSGGAYEQYF